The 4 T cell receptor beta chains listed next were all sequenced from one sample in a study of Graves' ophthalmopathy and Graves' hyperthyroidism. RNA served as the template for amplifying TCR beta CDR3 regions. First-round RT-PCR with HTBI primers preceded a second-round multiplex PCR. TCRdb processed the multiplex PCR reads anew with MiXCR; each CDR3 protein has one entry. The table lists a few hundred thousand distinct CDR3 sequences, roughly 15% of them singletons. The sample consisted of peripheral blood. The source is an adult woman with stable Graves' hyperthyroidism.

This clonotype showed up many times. The DNA for the CDR3 is TGTGCCAGCCGCGGACCCAAAGGGACCCAGTACTTC. It translates to CASRGPKGTQYF. The chain carries TRBV27 and TRBJ2-5; the D is unclear. This CDR3 has 12 amino acids. Trimming pared 8 bases from V and 7 bases from J, leaving 14 bases between. The germline V gene has CDR1 MNHEY and CDR2 SMNVEV (reference sequence).

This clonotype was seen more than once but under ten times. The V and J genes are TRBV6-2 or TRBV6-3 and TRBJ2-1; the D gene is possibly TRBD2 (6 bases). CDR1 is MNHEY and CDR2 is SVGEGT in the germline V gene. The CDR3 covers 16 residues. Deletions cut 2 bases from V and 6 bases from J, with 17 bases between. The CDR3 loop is CASSYPPPGVSNEQFF. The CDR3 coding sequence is TGTGCCAGCAGTTACCCCCCTCCGGGAGTCTCCAATGAGCAGTTCTTC.

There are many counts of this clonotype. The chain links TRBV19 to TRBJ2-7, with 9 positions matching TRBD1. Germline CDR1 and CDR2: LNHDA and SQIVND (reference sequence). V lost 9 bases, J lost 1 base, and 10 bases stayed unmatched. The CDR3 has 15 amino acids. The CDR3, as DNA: TGTGCCAGCAGTTGGGGCGGGACAGGGTCCTACGAGCAGTACTTC. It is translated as CASSWGGTGSYEQYF.

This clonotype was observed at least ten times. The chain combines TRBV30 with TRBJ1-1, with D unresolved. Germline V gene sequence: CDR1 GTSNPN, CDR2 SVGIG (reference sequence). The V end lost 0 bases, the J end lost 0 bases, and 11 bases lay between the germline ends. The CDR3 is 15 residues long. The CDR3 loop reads CAWSVLAGMNTEAFF. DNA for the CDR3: TGTGCCTGGAGTGTACTCGCCGGGATGAACACTGAAGCTTTCTTT.